This is a list of T cell receptor beta chains from one sample in a study of blood T cell repertoires in COVID-19. Here immunoSEQ multiplex PCR was the method, and the copy in TCRdb shows in-frame clones only, minus some. The data contain fewer than 300,000 clones, about 89% of them singletons. Sequences were obtained from peripheral blood. Receptors were obtained from a woman between 35 and 50 years old who had recovered from COVID-19. CDR3s include the opening cysteine and the closing phenylalanine or tryptophan. D genes are given only for firm matches. Rows may omit the clone size; those that give it use once, few, many or a size class.

D	size	J	V	CDR3	DNA
TRBD2	.	TRBJ2-3	TRBV28	CASSRTSGNTDTQYF	TGTGCCAGCAGCCGGACTAGCGGGAACACAGATACGCAGTATTTT
TRBD2	few	TRBJ2-3	TRBV2	CASRAGTSADTQYF	TGTGCCAGCAGGGCCGGGACTAGCGCAGATACGCAGTATTTT
TRBD1	.	TRBJ2-7	TRBV5-1	CASSLGTADLEQYF	TGCGCCAGCAGCCTCGGGACAGCCGACTTAGAGCAGTACTTC
TRBD1	.	TRBJ1-3	TRBV28	CASSLSGTVLVSSGNTIYF	TGTGCCAGCAGTTTATCAGGGACAGTCCTCGTAAGCTCTGGAAACACCATATATTTT
.	.	TRBJ2-5	TRBV6-2/TRBV6-3	CASSSTAVQETQYF	TGTGCCAGCAGCTCCACAGCGGTCCAAGAGACCCAGTACTTC
TRBD1	once	TRBJ1-1	TRBV3-1/TRBV3-2	CASSQRDSYTEAFF	TGTGCCAGCAGCCAACGGGACAGTTACACTGAAGCTTTCTTT
.	.	TRBJ2-5	TRBV5-1	CASSPPQGQETQYF	TGCGCCAGCAGCCCGCCCCAGGGCCAAGAGACCCAGTACTTC
TRBD1	.	TRBJ1-2	TRBV29-1	CSVRDRLNVGYTF	TGCAGCGTCCGGGACAGACTCAACGTGGGCTACACCTTC
.	.	TRBJ1-1	TRBV20-1	CSAPGGTEAFF	TGCAGTGCTCCGGGAGGCACTGAAGCTTTCTTT
.	.	TRBJ1-6	TRBV2	CASSDLGGRANSPLHF	TGTGCCAGCAGTGATTTGGGGGGTCGCGCTAATTCACCCCTCCACTTT
.	.	TRBJ2-7	TRBV25-1	CASSESAGASYEQYF	TGTGCCAGCAGTGAATCGGCGGGGGCCTCCTACGAGCAGTACTTC
.	.	TRBJ2-7	TRBV29-1	CSVVGIYEQYF	TGCAGCGTTGTTGGCATCTACGAGCAGTACTTC
TRBD1	.	TRBJ2-7	TRBV6-2/TRBV6-3	CASSGGYRGEQYF	TGTGCCAGCAGTGGGGGCTACAGGGGCGAGCAGTACTTC
TRBD1	.	TRBJ2-7	TRBV19	CASSPGQVSYEQYF	TGTGCCAGTAGTCCCGGACAGGTCTCCTACGAGCAGTACTTC
TRBD2	.	TRBJ2-5	TRBV6-2/TRBV6-3	CASSYIGLAGAQETQYF	TGTGCCAGCAGTTACATTGGACTAGCGGGGGCCCAAGAGACCCAGTACTTC
TRBD1	.	TRBJ2-2	TRBV6-4	CASRGTGGTGELFF	TGTGCCAGCAGAGGGACAGGGGGCACCGGGGAGCTGTTTTTT
.	.	TRBJ2-7	TRBV1	CTSSYTPRTSGDTYEQYF	TGCACCAGCAGCTACACCCCCCGGACTAGCGGGGACACCTACGAGCAGTACTTC
.	.	TRBJ1-2	TRBV2	CASRHERRYTF	TGTGCCAGCCGACACGAAAGGCGCTACACCTTC
TRBD2	.	TRBJ2-1	TRBV9	CASSAGLETYNEQFF	TGTGCCAGCAGCGCGGGACTAGAAACCTACAATGAGCAGTTCTTC
TRBD1	few	TRBJ1-4	TRBV6-5	CASGIQGAVSEKLFF	TGTGCCAGCGGTATACAGGGGGCCGTATCTGAAAAACTGTTTTTT
.	.	TRBJ2-1	TRBV24-1	CATSDPDSPRIQFF	TGTGCCACCAGTGATCCTGACAGTCCCCGCATTCAGTTCTTC
TRBD1	.	TRBJ2-7	TRBV6-1	CASSDPGQGYYEQYF	TGTGCCAGCAGTGACCCGGGACAGGGTTATTACGAGCAGTACTTC
.	once	TRBJ2-2	TRBV5-4	CASSLAGPNTGELFF	TGTGCCAGCAGCTTGGCCGGTCCGAACACCGGGGAGCTGTTTTTT
TRBD1	.	TRBJ1-3	TRBV7-9	CASSLPHFQTGSGNTIYF	TGTGCCAGCAGCTTACCCCACTTTCAGACAGGGTCAGGAAACACCATATATTTT
.	.	TRBJ2-3	TRBV9	CASSPRTSMTRHTQYF	TGTGCCAGCAGCCCACGGACAAGTATGACCCGGCATACGCAGTATTTT
TRBD1	.	TRBJ2-3	TRBV15	CATSRSRTGGRTDTQYF	TGTGCCACCAGCAGATCCCGTACAGGGGGCCGGACAGATACGCAGTATTTT
TRBD1	.	TRBJ1-6	TRBV3-1/TRBV3-2	CASSSGQGYNSPLHF	TGTGCCAGCAGCTCGGGACAGGGATATAATTCACCCCTCCACTTT
TRBD2	.	TRBJ2-1	TRBV27	CASSLPGGSSYNEQFF	TGTGCCAGCAGTTTACCGGGGGGGAGCTCCTACAATGAGCAGTTCTTC
.	few	TRBJ1-5	TRBV21-1	CASSATGTQSNQPQHF	TGTGCCAGCAGCGCCACCGGGACACAAAGCAATCAGCCCCAGCATTTT
.	.	TRBJ2-1	TRBV7-9	CASSRPGGRHNEQFF	TGTGCCAGCAGCCGCCCAGGTGGGAGGCACAATGAGCAGTTCTTC
TRBD1	many	TRBJ1-2	TRBV9	CASSGTGTGDYGYTF	TGTGCCAGCAGCGGCACCGGGACAGGGGACTATGGCTACACCTTC
TRBD2	.	TRBJ2-5	TRBV3-1/TRBV3-2	CASSPPGGGPTRTQYF	TGTGCCAGCAGCCCCCCAGGCGGGGGGCCGACCAGGACCCAGTACTTC
.	.	TRBJ1-4	TRBV7-9	CASSLGAGPGEKLFF	TGTGCCAGCAGCTTAGGGGCCGGTCCGGGGGAAAAACTGTTTTTT
.	once	TRBJ1-2	TRBV30	CASPRGGRVYGYTF	TGTGCCTCCCCACGCGGGGGGAGAGTCTATGGCTACACCTTC
.	.	TRBJ1-1	TRBV5-4	CASSTQDRSRNTEAFF	TGTGCCAGCAGCACTCAAGACAGGTCGAGGAACACTGAAGCTTTCTTT
TRBD2	.	TRBJ2-1	TRBV5-6	CASSVLAVEQFF	TGTGCCAGCAGCGTACTAGCGGTTGAGCAGTTCTTC
TRBD2	.	TRBJ2-5	TRBV7-8	CASSLLRGGLETQYF	TGTGCCAGCAGCTTACTGCGGGGGGGCCTGGAGACCCAGTACTTC
TRBD2	.	TRBJ2-7	TRBV5-1	CASSLALAGVPYEQYF	TGCGCCAGCAGCTTGGCGCTAGCGGGTGTCCCCTACGAGCAGTACTTC
TRBD1	once	TRBJ2-5	TRBV5-4	CASSSGTVQETQYF	TGTGCCAGCAGCTCCGGGACAGTTCAAGAGACCCAGTACTTC
TRBD2	.	TRBJ2-3	TRBV10-3	CAISGDGSGVSTDTQYF	TGTGCCATCAGTGGAGATGGTAGCGGGGTTAGCACAGATACGCAGTATTTT
.	.	TRBJ1-4	TRBV3-1/TRBV3-2	CASSPTAGMTNEKLFF	TGTGCCAGCAGCCCAACCGCAGGGATGACTAATGAAAAACTGTTTTTT
.	.	TRBJ1-5	TRBV2	CASSRSNQPQHF	TGTGCCAGCTCGCGGAGCAATCAGCCCCAGCATTTT
TRBD1	.	TRBJ1-2	TRBV5-1	CASSGSTGRSGYTF	TGCGCCAGCAGCGGGTCGACAGGGAGGAGTGGCTACACCTTC
TRBD1	.	TRBJ1-5	TRBV27	CASSSGTGSGNQPQHF	TGTGCCAGCAGTTCCGGGACAGGGTCGGGCAATCAGCCCCAGCATTTT
TRBD1	once	TRBJ2-7	TRBV10-1	CASSPIPGQGNYEQYF	TGCGCCAGCAGTCCCATCCCGGGACAGGGAAACTACGAGCAGTACTTC
TRBD1	.	TRBJ2-7	TRBV29-1	CSVAPASGTGGGRAYF	TGCAGCGTTGCCCCGGCCTCCGGAACAGGGGGTGGCAGGGCTTACTTC
TRBD2	.	TRBJ2-3	TRBV4-3	CASSHVRGLASASTDTQYF	TGCGCCAGCAGCCATGTCCGGGGACTAGCGAGTGCTAGCACAGATACGCAGTATTTT
TRBD1	.	TRBJ1-4	TRBV2	CASLGDRANEKLFF	TGTGCCAGTCTTGGGGACAGGGCAAATGAAAAACTGTTTTTT
TRBD1	.	TRBJ1-1	TRBV9	CASSPYPGQLNTEAFF	TGTGCCAGCAGCCCCTACCCGGGACAGTTGAACACTGAAGCTTTCTTT
.	.	TRBJ1-4	TRBV11-2	CASSPAVLPNEKLFF	TGTGCCAGCAGCCCGGCGGTGTTGCCTAATGAAAAACTGTTTTTT
TRBD1	.	TRBJ2-4	TRBV20-1	CSASRQGVNIQYF	TGCAGTGCTAGTAGACAGGGAGTAAACATTCAGTACTTC
TRBD1	.	TRBJ2-1	TRBV7-9	CASSFPLDRENEQFF	TGTGCCAGCAGCTTCCCCCTTGACAGGGAAAATGAGCAGTTCTTC
.	.	TRBJ1-2	TRBV4-3	CASSQDRTGGRNYGYTF	TGCGCCAGCAGCCAAGATAGGACGGGAGGCCGCAACTATGGCTACACCTTC
TRBD1	.	TRBJ1-1	TRBV19	CASSKDRERTEAFF	TGTGCCAGTAGTAAGGACAGGGAAAGGACTGAAGCTTTCTTT
TRBD2	once	TRBJ2-2	TRBV11-2	CASSPSLRGGHTGELFF	TGTGCCAGCAGCCCGTCGCTGCGGGGGGGCCACACCGGGGAGCTGTTTTTT